The 24 T cell receptor beta chains given below trace back to one sample, sequenced in a study of CD8+ T cells in alopecia areata. Documented treatment: oral pan-JAK inhibitor, 5-10 mg twice daily. Extracted RNA was reverse transcribed into cDNA, the sequencing template. TCRdb keeps only in-frame clones here, not all; method: immunoSEQ multiplex PCR. This table has some 210,000 clones, 66% appearing once. This sample comprised CD4+ T cells sorted from blood, obtained around week 44, from a patient treated with tofacitinib. The receptors stem from a human donor with alopecia areata.

J is TRBJ2-5 and V is TRBV29-1, with TRBD1 as a possible D gene (7 bases). The CDR3 extends over 12 amino acids. With 6 bases removed from V and 3 bases from J, the gap between germline ends came to 11 bases. Germline lookup yields CDR1 SQVTM and CDR2 ANQGSEA. In nucleotides, the CDR3 is TGCAGCGTGGGCGGGACAGAAGAGACCCAGTACTTC. This translates into CSVGGTEETQYF. The entire variable domain, with the rest obtained from reference TRBV29-1 and TRBJ2-5, is as follows: SAVISQKPSRDICQRGTSLTIQCQVDSQVTMMFWYRQQPGQSLTLIATANQGSEATYESGFVIDKFPISRPNLTFSTLTVSNMSPEDSSIYLCSVGGTEETQYFGPGTRLLVL.

J is TRBJ2-3 and V is TRBV27; unclear D gene. Per germline, CDR1 MNHEY and CDR2 SMNVEV (reference sequence). V was pared by 5 bases and J by 2 bases, with 5 bases between. The CDR3 has 12 amino acids. Here the CDR3 DNA reads TGTGCCAGCAGTGCTTACACAGATACGCAGTATTTT. This translates into CASSAYTDTQYF.

The V and J genes are TRBV7-3 and TRBJ1-2; unclear D gene. The V gene lost 0 bases and the J gene lost 7 bases, with 6 bases spanning the gap. This CDR3 region has 12 residues. Germline V gene sequence: CDR1 SGHTA, CDR2 FQGTGA. CDR3 coding DNA: TGTGCCAGCAGCTTAACCGGTGGTGGCTACACCTTC. Translating it yields CASSLTGGGYTF.

This clone was counted once. The V gene is TRBV30, the J gene TRBJ2-6; 7 nucleotides agree with TRBD1. V lost 1 base, J lost 2 bases, and 11 bases stayed unmatched. CDR3 length: 18 amino acids. Looked up from germline, CDR1 is GTSNPN and CDR2 is SVGIG (reference sequence). The CDR3 region has the DNA TGTGCCTGGAGTGCTCGCCGGACAGGCCGAACTGGGGCCAACGTCCTGACTTTC. It specifies CAWSARRTGRTGANVLTF.

J is TRBJ2-2 and V is TRBV7-9, with D tentatively TRBD2 (5 bases). V was shortened by 3 bases and J by 2 bases, with 16 bases between the two germline ends. Looked up from germline, CDR1 is SEHNR and CDR2 is FQNEAQ (reference sequence). The CDR3 is 17 residues long. For the CDR3, the DNA is TGTGCCAGCAGCTTGGACTCCGGTTCCCCCAACACCGGGGAGCTGTTTTTT. Its translation is CASSLDSGSPNTGELFF.

This clone occurred a few times. The V gene is TRBV2, the J gene TRBJ2-3; 8 bases match TRBD2. The length of the CDR3 is 16 residues. Per the germline V gene, CDR1 is SNHLY and CDR2 is FYNNEI. Losses at the gene ends were 8 bases for V and 4 bases for J; bases not matched to a gene: 14. CDR3 sequence: CASRTDGGALSDTQYF. CDR3 DNA sequence: TGTGCCAGCCGGACGGACGGGGGGGCACTGTCAGATACGCAGTATTTT. Full variable domain (missing parts from reference TRBV2 and TRBJ2-3): EPEVTQTPSHQVTQMGQEVILRCVPISNHLYFYWYRQILGQKVEFLVSFYNNEISEKSEIFDDQFSVERPDGSNFTLKIRSTKLEDSAMYFCASRTDGGALSDTQYFGPGTRLTVL.

This clone appeared a few times. Written as DNA, the CDR3 is TGCAGCGTTAGACCTGGAGGGAACACTGAAGCTTTCTTT. This sequence encodes CSVRPGGNTEAFF. This chain uses TRBV29-1 with TRBJ1-1; D gene unclear. The V gene lost 5 bases and the J gene lost 1 base, with 11 bases spanning the gap. CDR3 length equals 13 residues. CDR1 and CDR2 (germline): SQVTM, ANQGSEA.

This clone appeared once. The chain joins TRBV5-6 to TRBJ2-1, with 9 positions matching TRBD1. Germline CDR1 and CDR2: SGHDT and YYEEEE. The length of the CDR3 is 14 residues. V lost 6 bases and J lost 9; bases outside the gene matches: 10. The DNA for the CDR3 is TGTGCCAGCACCATACCGGGACAGGGAGGTGAGCAGTTCTTC. Its protein product is CASTIPGQGGEQFF.

This chain uses TRBV29-1 with TRBJ1-1, with no clear D. The CDR3 covers 10 residues. Germline V gene data show CDR1 as SQVTM and CDR2 as ANQGSEA. With 4 bases removed from V and 10 bases from J, the gap between germline ends came to 10 bases. The CDR3 DNA sequence: TGCAGCGTTGCTCGAGGGCCAGCTTTCTTT. Amino acid sequence: CSVARGPAFF.

This clone was seen a handful of times. This sequence joins TRBV19 and TRBJ1-5; D unresolved. This CDR3 has 13 amino acids. The V gene lost 7 bases and the J gene lost 1 base, with 8 bases spanning the gap. The germline V gene encodes CDR1 LNHDA and CDR2 SQIVND (reference sequence). The CDR3 region is CASKRGSNQPQHF. The DNA of the CDR3 is TGTGCCAGTAAACGAGGAAGCAATCAGCCCCAGCATTTT. The full variable domain, with the rest looked up from reference TRBV19 and TRBJ1-5, is DGGITQSPKYLFRKEGQNVTLSCEQNLNHDAMYWYRQDPGQGLRLIYYSQIVNDFQKGDIAEGYSVSREKKESFPLTVTSAQKNPTAFYLCASKRGSNQPQHFGDGTRLSIL.

CDR3 DNA: TGTGCCAGCAGAACACACTCGACAGGGGGCGGCTATGGCTACACCTTC. It codes for CASRTHSTGGGYGYTF. This chain uses TRBV28 with TRBJ1-2; 10 bases match TRBD1. The CDR3 length is 16 residues. Germline V lookup: CDR1 MDHEN, CDR2 SYDVKM. J lost 4 bases, V lost 6 bases, and 11 bases had no gene match.

Comment on this clone: A read error is possible here, since a much larger clone lies one base away. Other DNA sequences in the sample encode the same CDR3. The rearrangement links TRBV27 to TRBJ2-1; D not resolved. There are 12 residues in the CDR3. The V end lost 1 base, the J end lost 7 bases, and 5 bases lay between the germline ends. CDR1 MNHEY and CDR2 SMNVEV come from the germline V gene (reference sequence). Here the CDR3 reads CASSLLGNEQFF. CDR3 nucleotides: TGTGCCAGCAGTTTATTGGGGAATGAGCAGTTCTTC.

The chain combines TRBV25-1 with TRBJ2-7; D is unresolved. The CDR3 contains 13 residues. The V end lost 4 bases, the J end lost 0 bases, and 7 bases lay between the germline ends. Germline CDR1 is MGHDK and CDR2 is SYGVNS. CDR3 in amino acids: CASSAGHSYEQYF. CDR3 DNA sequence: TGTGCCAGCAGTGCTGGGCACTCCTACGAGCAGTACTTC.

V gene TRBV4-2 combines with J gene TRBJ2-5; D possibly uses TRBD1 or TRBD2 (5 bases each). Germline assignment: CDR1 LGHNA and CDR2 YNFKEQ. V was shortened by 1 base and J by 0 bases, with 9 bases between the two germline ends. CDR3 length equals 15 residues. The CDR3 spells CASSQAWGYQETQYF. The CDR3 bases are TGTGCCAGCAGCCAAGCATGGGGGTACCAAGAGACCCAGTACTTC.

The V call is TRBV7-2, the J call TRBJ2-3; D might be TRBD1 or TRBD2, each matching 5 bases. Per the germline V gene, CDR1 is SGHTA and CDR2 is FQGNSA. V was trimmed by 1 base and J by 2 bases, leaving 7 bases between them. The CDR3 extends over 14 amino acids. The CDR3 protein is CASSLGGNTDTQYF. DNA of the CDR3: TGTGCCAGCAGCTTAGGGGGGAACACAGATACGCAGTATTTT.

The rearrangement uses TRBV5-1 and TRBJ2-2; D is unclear. The CDR3 sequence is 15 residues long. Trimming removed 5 bases from V and 1 base from J, with 12 bases in between. From germline, CDR1 is SGHRS and CDR2 YFSETQ. This chain's CDR3 is CASSTDGLNTGELFF. CDR3 coding DNA: TGCGCCAGCAGTACTGACGGATTGAACACCGGGGAGCTGTTTTTT. The full variable domain, in which reference TRBV5-1 and TRBJ2-2 provide the parts outside the CDR3, is KAGVTQTPRYLIKTRGQQVTLSCSPISGHRSVSWYQQTPGQGLQFLFEYFSETQRNKGNFPGRFSGRQFSNSRSEMNVSTLELGDSALYLCASSTDGLNTGELFFGEGSRLTVL.

The gene calls are TRBV7-9 and TRBJ1-2; D possibly corresponds to TRBD1 (5 bases). V was cut by 5 bases and J by 8 bases, with 21 bases left in between. This CDR3 region has 15 residues. CDR1 and CDR2 from the germline V gene are SEHNR and FQNEAQ (reference sequence). CDR3 sequence reads: CASSPRQGGLEGYTF. The CDR3 bases are TGTGCCAGCAGCCCCCGCCAGGGAGGGCTCGAAGGCTACACCTTC.

This sequence joins TRBV30 and TRBJ2-3; 10 nucleotides align to TRBD2. Trimming removed 4 bases from V and 5 bases from J; junction bases left unmatched: 6. Germline V gene sequence: CDR1 GTSNPN, CDR2 SVGIG (reference sequence). CDR3 size: 14 residues. CDR3 coding DNA: TGTGCCTGGACCGTAGCGGGGGGAGGAGATACGCAGTATTTT. It translates to CAWTVAGGGDTQYF.

This clone was counted once. The chain joins TRBV15 to TRBJ2-3; no clear D. The CDR3 contains 15 residues. V gave up 5 bases and J gave up 2 bases, with 14 bases separating them. The germline CDR1 and CDR2 sequences are LNHNV and YYDKDF (reference sequence). CDR3: CATSAPSVVTDTQYF. CDR3 coding DNA: TGTGCCACCAGCGCCCCGAGCGTGGTCACAGATACGCAGTATTTT. Full variable domain (missing parts from reference TRBV15 and TRBJ2-3): DAMVIQNPRYQVTQFGKPVTLSCSQTLNHNVMYWYQQKSSQAPKLLFHYYDKDFNNEADTPDNFQSRRPNTSFCFLDIRSPGLGDTAMYLCATSAPSVVTDTQYFGPGTRLTVL.

The chain recombines TRBV19 with TRBJ1-1; D is unclear. The CDR3 has 13 amino acids. With 6 bases removed from V and 0 bases from J, the gap between germline ends came to 8 bases. The germline V gene encodes CDR1 LNHDA and CDR2 SQIVND (reference sequence). This CDR3 is CASREWVNTEAFF. The CDR3 coding sequence is TGTGCCAGTAGAGAGTGGGTGAACACTGAAGCTTTCTTT.

The rearrangement links TRBV30 to TRBJ2-3; 9 nucleotides match TRBD2. Per germline, CDR1 GTSNPN and CDR2 SVGIG (reference sequence). J lost 6 bases, V lost 0 bases, and 10 bases had no gene match. The CDR3 extends over 16 amino acids. The CDR3 DNA reads as TGTGCCTGGAGTGTACGGGGTCTAGCGGGGATTGATACGCAGTATTTT. Residues: CAWSVRGLAGIDTQYF.

This clone turned up a few times. The chain joins TRBV7-2 to TRBJ2-5; 11 nucleotides agree with TRBD2. CDR1 and CDR2 from the germline V gene are SGHTA and FQGNSA. The V and J ends lost 5 bases and 5 bases, in that order; junction bases with no gene match: 4. CDR3 length: 14 amino acids. The chain's CDR3 is CASSPTSGGETQYF. The CDR3 DNA follows: TGTGCCAGCAGCCCCACTAGCGGGGGTGAGACCCAGTACTTC.

As DNA, the CDR3 is TGTGCCAGCCAAAGTGACAGCACAGATACGCAGTATTTT. It encodes CASQSDSTDTQYF. V and J are TRBV7-3 and TRBJ2-3; D remains ambiguous. Trimming removed 8 bases from V and 0 bases from J, with 9 bases in between. Germline-derived CDR1 and CDR2 are SGHTA and FQGTGA. This CDR3 has 13 residues.

The chain links TRBV6-5 to TRBJ1-1, with 9 bases fitting TRBD1. This CDR3 is 14 amino acids long. The germline CDR1 and CDR2 sequences are MNHEY and SVGAGI. J gave up 3 bases and V 4 bases, and 3 bases lay outside the gene matches. The CDR3 region has the DNA TGTGCCAGCAGTTCGACAGGGGGACACACTGAAGCTTTCTTT. As protein: CASSSTGGHTEAFF.